This entry describes one TCR beta chain. Noted time point: after dendritic cell vaccination, including at tumor progression/relapse. Patients had residual fresh-frozen tumor tissue and more than two years of survival data. No glioblastoma patient carried an isocitrate dehydrogenase mutation. Libraries were prepared by immunoSEQ multiplex PCR; TCRdb keeps only in-frame clonotypes and omits some of them. Of roughly 56,000 clones in the sample, 70% to 90% were seen once. This sample is part of a study of glioma-infiltrating T cells after dendritic cell vaccination. The wider study: Glioblastoma patients came from Phase I and II dendritic cell vaccination trials.

J gave up 8 bases and V 4 bases, and 9 bases lay outside the gene matches. The V gene's germline CDR1 is SGHRS and CDR2 YFSETQ. This CDR3 has 13 amino acids. Sequences were derived from blood, sampled after dendritic cell vaccination. This rearrangement joins TRBV5-1 to TRBJ2-7, with 7 bases aligning to TRBD2. The source of this sequence is a human donor with glioblastoma. The DNA for the CDR3 is TGCGCCAGCAGCCCTAGACTAGCCTCCAAGCAGTACTTC. It is translated as CASSPRLASKQYF.